Described below is a single TCR beta chain sequence and its context. This record comes from a study of blood T cell repertoires in COVID-19. For the study at large: Samples of COVID-19 (acute and convalescent) were obtained from the United States, Italy and Spain. Sources were T cells, B-cell-depleted T cells, or PBMCs; the material itself was cDNA or gDNA.

Original analysis: Estimates of nucleated cell counts were drawn from the amplification of reference gene primers. The repertoire was sequenced with immunoSEQ multiplex PCR; TCRdb's copy has only in-frame clones and lacks some. That table gives V, J and clone size, and the DNA gave D and trimming. The sample lists 200,000 or so clones, 80% to 90% seen once, with 10% in the top ten. CDR1 and CDR2 (germline): SGHTA, FQGNSA. This CDR3 contains 15 residues. V was trimmed by 1 base and J by 6 bases, leaving 13 bases between them. The sequence was obtained from a woman at least 80 years old with acute or convalescent COVID-19. The specimen sequenced was peripheral blood. V and J are TRBV7-2 and TRBJ1-5; tentatively, D is TRBD1 (5 bases). CDR3 in amino acids: CASSLVTGVGQPQHF. In DNA, the CDR3 is TGTGCCAGCAGCTTAGTTACAGGTGTAGGTCAGCCCCAGCATTTT.